This T cell receptor beta chain was recorded in a study of cytomegalovirus exposure and HLA in healthy donors. Trimming pared 4 bases from V and 9 bases from J, leaving 13 bases between. The germline V gene encodes CDR1 SNHLY and CDR2 FYNNEI. This CDR3 comprises 13 residues. Primers: 60 Vbeta forward and 13 Jbeta reverse. The method was immunoSEQ multiplex PCR; TCRdb's version includes in-frame clones alone and lacks a portion of them. The repertoire consists of about 150,000 clones, with roughly 80% occurring once and the leading ten covering about 6.1%. The receptor comes from a woman between 45 and 60 years old in good health and CMV-seropositive. Specimen: PBMCs. V is TRBV2 and J is TRBJ2-1; perhaps TRBD1 as D (5 bases). This CDR3 reads CASSVGAGLEQFF. CDR3 in DNA: TGTGCCAGCAGTGTTGGGGCAGGGCTTGAGCAGTTCTTC. The variable domain in full, with the rest retrieved from reference TRBV2 and TRBJ2-1, is EPEVTQTPSHQVTQMGQEVILRCVPISNHLYFYWYRQILGQKVEFLVSFYNNEISEKSEIFDDQFSVERPDGSNFTLKIRSTKLEDSAMYFCASSVGAGLEQFFGPGTRLTVL.